Presented here are 15 T cell receptor beta chains from one specimen sequenced in a study of beta chain features in type 1 diabetes (dated by TCRdb to 2016 to 2019). Library preparation employed the immunoSEQ multiplex PCR assay. The entire isolated RNA was reverse transcribed using the High Capacity cDNA Reverse Transcription Kit, and thus expressed TCRB transcripts were sequenced. What TCRdb holds here is the immuneACCESS table cut down to in-frame rearrangements. Part of the clones is not present; checked against another copy, under half of the missing clones reflect an unresolved V gene, and the others are unexplained. This sample has about 240,000 clones in its table, and approximately 14% of those were observed once. The ten largest account for about 0.019% of the sample. For these receptors, no antigen is known. Results and caveats for the whole study, not just this receptor: A moderate but significant shortening of TCRB CDR3 length was observed in type 1 diabetes patients in all four CD4+ subsets.

The sample comprised naive CD4+ T cells from blood. The label giving this sample's cell subset or site can be read as: true naive CD4+ T cells. The source of these receptors is a man younger than 45 with type 1 diabetes.

This clone was found a few times. The gene calls are TRBV11-2 and TRBJ2-1; D is uncertain. Germline lookup yields CDR1 SGHAT and CDR2 FQNNGV. Trimming stripped 6 bases from V and 15 bases from J, with 21 bases between. The CDR3 totals 13 residues. CDR3 sequence: CASREDNGRVAFF. The CDR3 region has the DNA TGTGCCAGCAGAGAAGATAACGGCCGGGTAGCGTTCTTC.

Details on this clone: The sample has other DNA sequences that encode this CDR3 too. The chain carries TRBV30 and TRBJ2-7; possibly TRBD1 for D (6 bases). V dropped 5 bases and J dropped 1 base, with 6 bases sitting between them. Germline CDR1 reads GTSNPN; CDR2 reads SVGIG (reference sequence). The CDR3 spans 11 residues. The CDR3 loop reads CAWDRSYEQYF. The CDR3 DNA is TGTGCCTGGGACAGGTCCTACGAGCAGTACTTC.

The chain links TRBV5-1 to TRBJ2-5, with 7 bases matching TRBD2. Germline V CDR1 and CDR2: SGHRS, YFSETQ. Trimming took 5 bases from V and 5 from J; bases not matched to a gene: 12. The CDR3 loop spans 15 amino acids. The CDR3 sequence is CASSSGGGTTETQYF. CDR3 in DNA: TGCGCCAGCAGTTCTGGCGGGGGTACCACCGAGACCCAGTACTTC.

This clone was counted between two and nine times. The chain combines TRBV25-1 with TRBJ2-3; D perhaps matches TRBD1 (5 bases). Germline V gene data show CDR1 as MGHDK and CDR2 as SYGVNS. Trimming left V 3 bases short and J 2 bases short, with 6 bases between. The CDR3 runs to 13 residues. The CDR3 is CASSETVTDTQYF. The CDR3 nucleotides are TGTGCCAGCAGTGAGACAGTCACAGATACGCAGTATTTT.

This clone appeared a few times. The chain is built from TRBV19 and TRBJ2-3, with a possible D match to TRBD2 (5 bases). There are 13 residues in the CDR3. Per the germline V gene, CDR1 is LNHDA and CDR2 is SQIVND (reference sequence). V was shortened by 6 bases and J by 4 bases, with 11 bases between the two germline ends. The CDR3 nucleotides are TGTGCCAGTAGCTCGAACGGGGCAGATACGCAGTATTTT. As protein: CASSSNGADTQYF.

Regarding this clone: Other DNA sequences in this sample translate to the same CDR3. The rearrangement uses TRBV2 and TRBJ1-1; no clear D. The V end lost 4 bases, the J end lost 3 bases, and 6 bases lay between the germline ends. The CDR3 covers 12 residues. Per the germline V gene, CDR1 is SNHLY and CDR2 is FYNNEI. The CDR3 DNA follows: TGTGCCAGCAGTGTCCGGGACACTGAAGCTTTCTTT. Protein product: CASSVRDTEAFF.

Of note for this clone: This sample includes further DNA sequences coding for the same CDR3. V gene TRBV30 combines with J gene TRBJ1-1; the D is unclear. Germline assignment: CDR1 GTSNPN and CDR2 SVGIG (reference sequence). Trimming stripped 2 bases from V and 0 bases from J, with 7 bases between. The CDR3 consists of 13 residues. The DNA of the CDR3 is TGTGCCTGGAGTCGGGGTATGAACACTGAAGCTTTCTTT. Encoded protein: CAWSRGMNTEAFF.

The chain combines TRBV7-9 with TRBJ2-7, with a weak D call TRBD2 (6 bases). The germline V gene encodes CDR1 SEHNR and CDR2 FQNEAQ (reference sequence). V lost 5 bases to trimming and J lost 5 bases, with 19 bases between them. This CDR3 has 15 residues. This CDR3 reads CASSHTGLGGDEQYF. CDR3 DNA: TGTGCCAGCAGCCATACGGGACTCGGAGGGGACGAGCAGTACTTC.

This clone was seen only a few times. The chain employs TRBV18 and TRBJ2-5; 10 nucleotides line up with TRBD1. This CDR3 spans 14 amino acids. The V and J ends lost 6 bases and 5 bases, in that order; junction bases with no gene match: 6. Germline CDR1 is KGHSH and CDR2 is LQKENI. The CDR3 DNA follows: TGTGCCAGCTCGGTGGACAGGGGGACGGAGACCCAGTACTTC. Its protein is CASSVDRGTETQYF.

In this sample, this clone turned up a few times. The gene calls are TRBV2 and TRBJ1-2; the match to TRBD1 covers 7 bases. This CDR3 region has 14 residues. Unmatched junction bases numbered 4, after V lost 0 bases and J lost 6 bases. CDR1 SNHLY and CDR2 FYNNEI come from the germline V gene. The CDR3 nucleotides read TGTGCCAGCAGTGAAGCGGGCAGGGGGGATGGCTACACCTTC. Its protein is CASSEAGRGDGYTF.

The chain carries TRBV11-2 and TRBJ1-1; TRBD1 is a possible D gene (5 bases). The CDR3 is made up of 14 amino acids. V lost 4 bases and J 1 base, leaving 10 bases between the germline ends. The V gene's germline CDR1 is SGHAT and CDR2 FQNNGV. The chain's CDR3 is CASSSLDRNTEAFF. CDR3 DNA: TGTGCCAGCAGCTCCCTTGACAGGAACACTGAAGCTTTCTTT.

This clone was found a few times. V usage is TRBV21-1 and J usage is TRBJ2-1; TRBD2 was called by the table and not checked on the DNA. TRBV21-1 is reported as a pseudogene. The CDR3 runs 19 residues. CDR3 amino acids: CASSKSGVGTSGIAHEQFF. CDR3 nucleotides: TGTGCCAGCAGCAAAAGTGGAGTGGGGACTAGCGGGATTGCCCATGAGCAGTTCTTC.

The chain is built from TRBV29-1 and TRBJ1-1; D is perhaps TRBD1 (6 bases). From germline, CDR1 is SQVTM and CDR2 ANQGSEA. The V and J ends lost 5 bases and 6 bases respectively, with 10 bases between them. The CDR3 runs 11 residues. The CDR3 is CSVKGVAEAFF. CDR3 sequence (DNA): TGCAGCGTTAAGGGGGTGGCTGAAGCTTTCTTT.

The chain joins TRBV5-8 to TRBJ1-2; D is perhaps TRBD1 (5 bases). V dropped 7 bases and J dropped 1 base, with 14 bases sitting between them. Germline V CDR1 and CDR2: SGHTS, YDEGEE. This CDR3 region has 14 residues. This chain's CDR3 is CASDGGGNNYGYTF. The DNA for the CDR3 is TGTGCCAGCGACGGGGGGGGGAATAACTATGGCTACACCTTC.

The genes are TRBV18 and TRBJ1-4; 9 bases match TRBD1. The ends lost 6 bases at V and 5 bases at J; junction bases unmatched: 4. Germline CDR1 reads KGHSH; CDR2 reads LQKENI. This CDR3 has 14 amino acids. In nucleotides, the CDR3 is TGTGCCAGCTCGCGAGGACAGGGGAATGAAAAACTGTTTTTT. This sequence encodes CASSRGQGNEKLFF. Together with reference TRBV18 and TRBJ1-4, the CDR3 gives the full variable domain: NAGVMQNPRHLVRRRGQEARLRCSPMKGHSHVYWYRQLPEEGLKFMVYLQKENIIDESGMPKERFSAEFPKEGPSILRIQQVVRGDSAAYFCASSRGQGNEKLFFGSGTQLSVL.